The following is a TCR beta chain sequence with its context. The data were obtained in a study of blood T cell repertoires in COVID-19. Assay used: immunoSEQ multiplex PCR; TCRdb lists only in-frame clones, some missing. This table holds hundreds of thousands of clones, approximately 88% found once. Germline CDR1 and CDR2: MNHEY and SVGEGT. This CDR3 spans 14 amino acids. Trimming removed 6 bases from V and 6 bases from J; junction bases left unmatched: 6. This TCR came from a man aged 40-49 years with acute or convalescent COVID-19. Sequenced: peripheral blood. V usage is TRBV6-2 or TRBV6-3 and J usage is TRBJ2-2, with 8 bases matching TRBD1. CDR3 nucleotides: TGTGCCAGCAGCGAACAGGGGGTGGCCGGGGAGCTGTTTTTT. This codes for CASSEQGVAGELFF.